The next 27 T cell receptor beta chains were all read from a single sample in a study of blood T cell repertoires in COVID-19. Generated by immunoSEQ multiplex PCR, the TCRdb table keeps only in-frame clones and is missing some. The data contain around 310,000 clones, approximately 90% of them singletons. The source material was PBMCs or T cells enriched from blood (not recorded which). Receptors were obtained from a woman between 40 and 50 years old who had recovered from COVID-19.

V usage is TRBV4-3 and J usage is TRBJ2-7; possibly TRBD1 for D (6 bases). V gave up 0 bases and J gave up 7 bases, with 13 bases separating them. This CDR3 region has 14 residues. Germline V lookup: CDR1 LGHNA, CDR2 YSLEER. The CDR3 DNA is TGCGCCAGCAGCCAAGATTTCAGGGGTGGTGAGCAGTACTTC. Translated: CASSQDFRGGEQYF.

The genes are TRBV5-6 and TRBJ1-5; weak D call: TRBD1 (6 bases). From germline, CDR1 is SGHDT and CDR2 YYEEEE. With 2 bases removed from V and 5 bases from J, the gap between germline ends came to 11 bases. This CDR3 comprises 14 residues. In DNA form, the CDR3 reads TGTGCCAGCAGCTTTCGGCAGGGGTATCAGCCCCAGCATTTT. Its translation is CASSFRQGYQPQHF.

The chain carries TRBV9 and TRBJ1-4; the D is unclear. V lost 3 bases to trimming and J lost 6 bases, with 6 bases between them. Germline V gene lookup returns CDR1 SGDLS and CDR2 YYNGEE. This CDR3 region has 12 residues. The CDR3 protein is CASSGPYEKLFF. The CDR3 DNA reads TGTGCCAGCAGCGGGCCCTATGAAAAACTGTTTTTT.

The chain couples TRBV14 to TRBJ2-5; 12 nucleotides match TRBD1. Germline CDR1 is SGHDN and CDR2 is FVKESK. V shed 4 bases and J 5 bases; nucleotides not matched to a gene: 11. The CDR3 loop spans 17 amino acids. The CDR3 is CASSPPGQGARSETQYF. In nucleotides, the CDR3 is TGTGCCAGCAGCCCTCCGGGACAGGGGGCGCGGAGTGAGACCCAGTACTTC.

This chain uses TRBV11-3 with TRBJ2-1, with unresolved D. The CDR3 is 15 amino acids. CDR1 SGHNT and CDR2 YENEEA come from the germline V gene. Deletions cut 2 bases from V and 2 bases from J, with 10 bases between. The CDR3 here is CASSLRGSPYNEQFF. Written as DNA, the CDR3 is TGTGCCAGCAGCTTACGAGGTTCCCCCTACAATGAGCAGTTCTTC.

The chain employs TRBV7-2 and TRBJ2-6, with 10 bases fitting TRBD2. Germline V lookup: CDR1 SGHTA, CDR2 FQGNSA. Trimming cost V 2 bases and J 3 bases; bases outside gene matches: 4. The CDR3 contains 17 residues. CDR3 coding DNA: TGTGCCAGCAGCTTAAGCGGGGGGGCCATTGGGGCCAACGTCCTGACTTTC. It translates to CASSLSGGAIGANVLTF.

On this clone: The same CDR3 can be traced to other DNA sequences in this sample. This rearrangement joins TRBV30 to TRBJ2-3; 10 bases agree with TRBD1. The CDR3 loop spans 15 amino acids. Losses at the gene ends were 0 bases for V and 1 base for J; bases not matched to a gene: 1. Per the germline V gene, CDR1 is GTSNPN and CDR2 is SVGIG (reference sequence). This chain's CDR3 is CAWSVGTGGTDTQYF. CDR3 in DNA: TGTGCCTGGAGTGTAGGGACAGGGGGCACAGATACGCAGTATTTT. Complete variable domain (other parts from reference TRBV30 and TRBJ2-3): SQTIHQWPATLVQPVGSPLSLECTVEGTSNPNLYWYRQAAGRGLQLLFYSVGIGQISSEVPQNLSASRPQDRQFILSSKKLLLSDSGFYLCAWSVGTGGTDTQYFGPGTRLTVL.

The chain employs TRBV19 and TRBJ1-2, with TRBD1 matching over 8 bases. The CDR3 extends over 15 amino acids. V lost 3 bases, J lost 2 bases, and 5 bases stayed unmatched. CDR1 and CDR2 from the germline V gene are LNHDA and SQIVND (reference sequence). The CDR3 DNA sequence: TGTGCCAGTAGTATGGGCAGGGGGCTCAACTATGGCTACACCTTC. It yields the protein CASSMGRGLNYGYTF.

The chain employs TRBV30 and TRBJ2-7; 11 nucleotides agree with TRBD2. This CDR3 is 14 amino acids long. The trim removed 3 bases at V and 0 bases at J, leaving 1 base unmatched. Germline V lookup: CDR1 GTSNPN, CDR2 SVGIG (reference sequence). CDR3 sequence reads: CAWRTSGTSYEQYF. CDR3 DNA: TGTGCCTGGAGGACTAGCGGGACCTCCTACGAGCAGTACTTC.

The CDR3 nucleotides are TGTGCCAGCAGTCTGGGACAGGGGGCGAGCGGGGAGCTGTTTTTT. This translates into CASSLGQGASGELFF. V and J are TRBV28 and TRBJ2-2; 12 nucleotides line up with TRBD1. The CDR3 spans 15 residues. Germline CDR1 reads MDHEN; CDR2 reads SYDVKM. Trimming took 5 bases from V and 7 from J; bases not matched to a gene: 5.

As concerns this clone: Mismatch with germline at one junction end may stem from a read error. This CDR3 reads CASSLDRTSTDTQYF. DNA of the CDR3: TGTGCTAGCAGCTTGGACCGGACTAGCACAGATACGCAGTATTTT. The V gene is TRBV7-7, the J gene TRBJ2-3, with D perhaps TRBD2 (5 bases). Per germline, CDR1 SSHAT and CDR2 FNYEAQ (reference sequence). CDR3 length equals 15 residues.

The chain carries TRBV7-8 and TRBJ2-1, with a weak D call TRBD2 (6 bases). The CDR3 spans 16 residues. Trimming left V 4 bases short and J 7 bases short, with 20 bases between. CDR1 is SGHVS, CDR2 FQNEAQ, per germline. The CDR3 here is CASSWFRRGPANEQFF. CDR3 nucleotides: TGTGCCAGCAGCTGGTTCCGGCGGGGCCCCGCAAATGAGCAGTTCTTC. Full variable domain (missing parts from reference TRBV7-8 and TRBJ2-1): GAGVSQSPRYKVAKRGQDVALRCDPISGHVSLFWYQQALGQGPEFLTYFQNEAQLDKSGLPSDRFFAERPEGSVSTLKIQRTQQEDSAVYLCASSWFRRGPANEQFFGPGTRLTVL.

The CDR3 spells CASSQDWQGNQPQHF. CDR3 coding DNA: TGTGCCAGCAGCCAAGATTGGCAGGGCAATCAGCCCCAGCATTTT. The chain combines TRBV3-1 (or the pseudogene TRBV3-2) with TRBJ1-5; D remains ambiguous. The CDR3 runs 15 residues. V was cut by 0 bases and J by 2 bases, with 8 bases left in between. CDR1 is LGHDT and CDR2 is YNNKEL in the germline V gene (reference sequence).

This clone was recorded once. The V call is TRBV18, the J call TRBJ2-1; 10 bases align to TRBD2. The CDR3 is 14 residues long. Unmatched junction bases numbered 6, after V lost 8 bases and J lost 5 bases. Germline CDR1 reads KGHSH; CDR2 reads LQKENI. This CDR3 reads CASRLAGGNNEQFF. CDR3 in DNA: TGTGCCAGCAGGTTAGCGGGGGGAAACAATGAGCAGTTCTTC.

The V and J genes are TRBV7-3 and TRBJ2-3; 7 bases line up with TRBD2. This CDR3 has 14 residues. Germline CDR1 and CDR2: SGHTA and FQGTGA. Trimming cost V 4 bases and J 0 bases; bases outside gene matches: 1. The CDR3 loop reads CASSSSGSTDTQYF. The CDR3 nucleotides are TGTGCCAGCAGCTCTAGCGGAAGCACAGATACGCAGTATTTT.

The rearrangement joins TRBV24-1 to TRBJ1-2; tentative D call: TRBD1 (5 bases). Germline CDR1 and CDR2: KGHDR and SFDVKD. CDR3 size: 12 residues. Trimming took 4 bases from V and 5 from J, leaving 7 bases between them. The DNA for the CDR3 is TGTGCCACCAGTGACCCAGGGTATGGCTACACCTTC. It specifies CATSDPGYGYTF.

The J gene is TRBJ2-1, the V gene TRBV7-8, with 10 nucleotides matching TRBD2. Looked up from germline, CDR1 is SGHVS and CDR2 is FQNEAQ. V lost 1 base and J lost 8; bases outside the gene matches: 5. The CDR3 is 15 residues long. CDR3 protein: CASSLVSGRIYEQFF. CDR3 in DNA: TGTGCCAGCAGCTTAGTTAGCGGGAGGATTTATGAGCAGTTCTTC.

This chain links TRBV30 with TRBJ2-7; 8 nucleotides align to TRBD1. Germline CDR1 and CDR2: GTSNPN and SVGIG (reference sequence). With V trimmed by 1 base and J by 0 bases, 5 bases remained unmatched. The CDR3 runs 15 residues. The CDR3 reads CAWSGGQAFSYEQYF. CDR3 sequence (DNA): TGTGCCTGGAGTGGGGGACAGGCATTCTCCTACGAGCAGTACTTC.

The V gene is TRBV7-6, the J gene TRBJ2-5, with a possible D match to TRBD1 (6 bases). CDR3 length: 18 amino acids. The ends were cut back, 0 bases at V and 5 bases at J, with 22 bases in the middle. The germline V gene has CDR1 SGHVS and CDR2 FNYEAQ. In DNA form, the CDR3 reads TGTGCCAGCAGCTTAGCCTCCTCCTATCGGACAGTGAAGGAGACCCAGTACTTC. It is translated as CASSLASSYRTVKETQYF.

This chain joins TRBV2 and TRBJ1-4; D might be TRBD1 (6 bases). Trimming took 8 bases from V and 0 from J, leaving 16 bases between them. The CDR3 is 16 residues long. CDR1 and CDR2 (germline): SNHLY, FYNNEI. In nucleotides, the CDR3 is TGTGCCAGCCGCCTCCGAACAGGGACAACTAATGAAAAACTGTTTTTT. Amino acid sequence: CASRLRTGTTNEKLFF.

In nucleotides, the CDR3 is TGTGCCATCAGTGAGACTAGCCACGAGCAGTACTTC. It is translated as CAISETSHEQYF. This sequence joins TRBV10-3 and TRBJ2-7, with a possible D match to TRBD2 (6 bases). Per germline, CDR1 ENHRY and CDR2 SYGVKD. The CDR3 covers 12 residues. Trimming removed 2 bases at V and 5 bases at J, with 7 bases between.

This chain joins TRBV5-1 and TRBJ1-3, with D possibly TRBD1 on 5 matching bases. Germline CDR1 reads SGHRS; CDR2 reads YFSETQ. The V end was cut by 0 bases, the J end by 3 bases, with 10 bases between. This CDR3 contains 15 residues. The CDR3 DNA reads TGCGCCAGCAGCTTGGTGGCAGGGAATGGAAACACCATATATTTT. This codes for CASSLVAGNGNTIYF.

The gene calls are TRBV7-9 and TRBJ1-5; D gene uncertain. CDR3 length: 15 amino acids. Germline V gene lookup returns CDR1 SEHNR and CDR2 FQNEAQ (reference sequence). Trimming removed 1 base at V and 4 bases at J, with 11 bases between. The CDR3 coding sequence is TGTGCCAGCAGCTTAGGGAGGGTAACTAATCAGCCCCAGCATTTT. Its translation: CASSLGRVTNQPQHF.

A single count supports this clone. V gene TRBV30 combines with J gene TRBJ1-5, with TRBD1 as a possible D gene (6 bases). This CDR3 has 12 amino acids. In germline, CDR1 is GTSNPN, CDR2 SVGIG (reference sequence). Trimming pared 4 bases from V and 9 bases from J, leaving 13 bases between. The CDR3 region is CAWTNGGLPQHF. The CDR3, as DNA: TGTGCCTGGACTAATGGGGGCTTGCCCCAGCATTTT. Looking up the rest from reference TRBV30 and TRBJ1-5 gives the full variable domain: SQTIHQWPATLVQPVGSPLSLECTVEGTSNPNLYWYRQAAGRGLQLLFYSVGIGQISSEVPQNLSASRPQDRQFILSSKKLLLSDSGFYLCAWTNGGLPQHFGDGTRLSIL.

The chain has TRBV5-1 and TRBJ1-6, with D hard to call. This CDR3 has 14 residues. V was shortened by 1 base and J by 8 bases, with 10 bases between the two germline ends. Germline CDR1 SGHRS, CDR2 YFSETQ. The CDR3 sequence is CASSLTGADSPLHF. DNA for the CDR3: TGCGCCAGCAGCTTGACGGGTGCGGATTCACCCCTCCACTTT.

The chain links TRBV7-8 to TRBJ1-4; D remains ambiguous. The CDR3 loop spans 13 amino acids. Germline loops: CDR1 SGHVS, CDR2 FQNEAQ. Trimming pared 6 bases from V and 7 bases from J, leaving 12 bases between. CDR3 sequence (DNA): TGTGCCAGCAGTGGTCACGTCAGTGAAAAACTGTTTTTT. It yields the protein CASSGHVSEKLFF.

The genes are TRBV5-4 and TRBJ1-2, with a weak D call TRBD1 (5 bases). V lost 3 bases, J lost 4 bases, and 13 bases lay in between. The CDR3 runs 14 residues. Germline loops: CDR1 SGHNT, CDR2 YYREEE (reference sequence). DNA for the CDR3: TGTGCCAGCAGCTCATCCCAGGGAACCTATGGCTACACCTTC. Its translation: CASSSSQGTYGYTF. Using reference TRBV5-4 and TRBJ1-2 for the parts outside the CDR3, the full variable domain is ETGVTQSPTHLIKTRGQQVTLRCSSQSGHNTVSWYQQALGQGPQFIFQYYREEENGRGNFPPRFSGLQFPNYSSELNVNALELDDSALYLCASSSSQGTYGYTFGSGTRLTVV.